This T cell receptor beta chain is from a study of response to subunit inactivated influenza vaccine. TCRdb reprocessed the RT-PCR reads with MiXCR, giving one entry per CDR3 protein. The repertoire consists of about 480,000 distinct CDR3 sequences, with approximately 11% occurring once and the leading ten covering about 12%. This CDR3 comprises 16 residues. V shed 5 bases and J shed 2 bases, with 19 bases lying between them. CDR1 and CDR2 from the germline V gene are SGHTA and FQGNSA. The sequencing used PBMCs from blood, collected 40 to 50 days after vaccination. The J gene is TRBJ2-7, the V gene TRBV7-2; a weak D match, TRBD1 (6 bases). The sequence was obtained from a man in his fifties who received an inactivated influenza vaccine. The CDR3 sequence is CASSVGIGAGAYEQYF. In DNA form, the CDR3 reads TGTGCCAGCAGCGTTGGGATCGGGGCAGGGGCCTACGAGCAGTACTTC.